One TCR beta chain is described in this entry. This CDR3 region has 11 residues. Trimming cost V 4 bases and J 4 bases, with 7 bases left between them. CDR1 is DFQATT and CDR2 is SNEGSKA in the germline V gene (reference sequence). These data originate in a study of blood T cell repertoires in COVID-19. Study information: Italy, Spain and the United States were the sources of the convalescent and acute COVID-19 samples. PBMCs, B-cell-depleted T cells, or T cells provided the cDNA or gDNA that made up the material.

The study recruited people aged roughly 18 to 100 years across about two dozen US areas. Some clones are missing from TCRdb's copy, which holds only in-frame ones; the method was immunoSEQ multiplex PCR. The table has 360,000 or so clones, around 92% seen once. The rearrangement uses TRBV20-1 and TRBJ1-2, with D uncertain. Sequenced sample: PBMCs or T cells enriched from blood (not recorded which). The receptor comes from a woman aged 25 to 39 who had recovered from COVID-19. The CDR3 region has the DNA TGCAGTGCTAACTTCGGCTATGGCTACACCTTC. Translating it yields CSANFGYGYTF.